This T cell receptor (beta chain) derives from a study of T cell repertoires in cytomegalovirus infection. Study as a whole: Public TCR beta signatures marked donors with CMV infection and the matching HLA. Study-level points and caveats: The response measured ex vivo was dominated by TCR beta clonotypes (HLA-C-restricted and CMV-specific). Totalled public TCR beta family frequency picked out people who carried CMV plus the relevant HLA.

The CDR3 is made up of 14 amino acids. Germline V CDR1 and CDR2: SEHNR, FQNEAQ (reference sequence). V was trimmed by 1 base and J by 1 base, leaving 7 bases between them. A single record per CDR3 protein comes from TCRdb applying MiXCR to the reads. The sample yields roughly 200,000 distinct CDR3 sequences, more than 9% seen once. About this clonotype itself: Its antigen is unknown.

This receptor was obtained from a human donor in good health (CMV status not recorded). Some clones in this sample may be carry-over from other donors' samples. The sample was PBMCs. The chain links TRBV7-9 to TRBJ1-1, with D unresolved. CDR3 region: CASSLGPKNTEAFF. The CDR3 DNA reads TGTGCCAGCAGCTTAGGACCGAAGAACACTGAAGCTTTCTTT.